This T cell receptor beta chain was recorded in a study of T cells after yellow fever vaccination. In making TCR cDNA, 5'RACE template switching added a universal primer site and UMIs to it. TCRdb reanalysed the 5' RACE reads using MiXCR and keeps one entry per CDR3 protein. The sample holds more than 350,000 distinct CDR3 sequences, around 10% seen once. This clonotype was seen ten or more times. Its matching antigen is unknown. Findings of the study overall: There was a small share of clonotypes that showed up in both the CD4 and CD8 compartments. Though weaker, the secondary response peaked faster, on day 5 versus 15. Abundant clonotypes from the bulk population could contaminate FACS-sorted repertoires.

The CDR3 loop spans 13 amino acids. The ends were cut back, 5 bases at V and 5 bases at J, with 12 bases in the middle. The germline CDR1 and CDR2 sequences are SGHTA and FQGTGA. The chain links TRBV7-3 to TRBJ2-5; D not resolved. The material sequenced was PBMCs, taken on the day of the first yellow fever vaccination. This clonotype was obtained from a man younger than 35 who received the YFV17D yellow fever vaccine. The CDR3 region is CASSPPDGETQYF. The CDR3 DNA reads TGTGCCAGCAGCCCACCTGACGGGGAGACCCAGTACTTC. The full variable domain, with the rest looked up from reference TRBV7-3 and TRBJ2-5, is GAGVSQTPSNKVTEKGKYVELRCDPISGHTALYWYRQSLGQGPEFLIYFQGTGAADDSGLPNDRFFAVRPEGSVSTLKIQRTERGDSAVYLCASSPPDGETQYFGPGTRLLVL.